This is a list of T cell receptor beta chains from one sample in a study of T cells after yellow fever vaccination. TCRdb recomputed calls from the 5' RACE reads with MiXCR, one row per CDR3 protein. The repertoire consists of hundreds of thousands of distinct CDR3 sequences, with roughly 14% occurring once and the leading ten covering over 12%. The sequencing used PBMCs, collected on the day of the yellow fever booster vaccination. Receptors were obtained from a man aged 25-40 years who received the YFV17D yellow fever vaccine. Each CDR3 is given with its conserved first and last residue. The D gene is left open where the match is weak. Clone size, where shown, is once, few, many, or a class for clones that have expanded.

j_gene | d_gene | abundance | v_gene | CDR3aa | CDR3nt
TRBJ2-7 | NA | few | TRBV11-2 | CASSLDSYYEQYF | TGTGCCAGCAGCTTAGACTCCTACTACGAGCAGTACTTC
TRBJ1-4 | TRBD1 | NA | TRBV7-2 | CASSLGTVNEKLFF | TGTGCCAGCAGCTTGGGGACAGTTAATGAAAAACTGTTTTTT
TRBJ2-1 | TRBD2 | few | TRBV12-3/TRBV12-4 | CASRTSGSAVNEQFF | TGTGCCAGCAGGACTAGCGGGAGTGCAGTCAATGAGCAGTTCTTC
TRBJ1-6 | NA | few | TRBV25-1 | CASRGGDWVSPLHF | TGTGCCAGCAGGGGGGGAGATTGGGTTTCACCCCTCCACTTT
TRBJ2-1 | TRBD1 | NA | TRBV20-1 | CSARRDSQGEQFF | TGCAGTGCTCGACGGGACAGTCAGGGTGAGCAGTTCTTC
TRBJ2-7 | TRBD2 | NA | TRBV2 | CASIRSSGSEQYF | TGTGCCAGCATCAGGTCTAGCGGGAGTGAGCAGTACTTC
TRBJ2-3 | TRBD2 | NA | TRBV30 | CAWSVRLAATDTQYF | TGTGCCTGGAGTGTACGACTAGCGGCCACAGATACGCAGTATTTT
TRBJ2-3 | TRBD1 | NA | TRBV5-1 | CASSLPPSTRTGGLDTQYF | TGCGCCAGCAGCTTGCCACCGTCTACTAGGACAGGGGGCTTGGATACGCAGTATTTT
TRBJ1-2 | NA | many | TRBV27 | CASRWRTDKSSNYGYTF | TGTGCCAGCAGGTGGAGGACAGACAAATCATCTAACTATGGCTACACCTTC
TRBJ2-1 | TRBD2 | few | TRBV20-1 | CSASSGSGYNEQFF | TGCAGTGCTTCTAGCGGGAGCGGGTACAATGAGCAGTTCTTC
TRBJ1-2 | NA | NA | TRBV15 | CATSRAYQGTPFYGYTF | TGTGCCACCAGCAGGGCTTACCAGGGAACTCCCTTTTATGGCTACACCTTC
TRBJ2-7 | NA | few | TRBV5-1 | CASGLRDGSYEQYF | TGCGCCAGCGGCCTCCGGGACGGATCCTACGAGCAGTACTTC
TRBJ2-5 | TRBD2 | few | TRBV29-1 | CSVVDSGRGETQYF | TGCAGCGTTGTTGATAGCGGGAGAGGAGAGACCCAGTACTTC
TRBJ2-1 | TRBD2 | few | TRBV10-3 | CAISESTSGIDNEQFF | TGTGCCATCAGTGAGTCGACTAGCGGGATAGACAATGAGCAGTTCTTC
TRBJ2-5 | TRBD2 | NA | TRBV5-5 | CASSSPRLAGVETQYF | TGTGCCAGCAGCTCTCCTAGACTAGCGGGAGTAGAGACCCAGTACTTC
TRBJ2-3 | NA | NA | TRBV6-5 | CASSYGISGAEDTQYF | TGTGCCAGCAGTTACGGAATATCGGGAGCCGAGGATACGCAGTATTTT
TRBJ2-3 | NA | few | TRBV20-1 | CSARNRARETDTQYF | TGCAGTGCTAGAAACCGAGCCCGGGAAACAGATACGCAGTATTTT
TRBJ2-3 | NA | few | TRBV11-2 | CASSQDGNTQYF | TGTGCCAGCAGCCAGGACGGGAATACGCAGTATTTT
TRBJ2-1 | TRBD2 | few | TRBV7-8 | CASSLVAGGPSYEQFF | TGTGCCAGCAGCTTGGTAGCGGGAGGGCCCTCGTATGAGCAGTTCTTC
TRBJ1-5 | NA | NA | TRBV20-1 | CSGGSGQPQHF | TGCAGTGGGGGGAGCGGTCAGCCCCAGCATTTT
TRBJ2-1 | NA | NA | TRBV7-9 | CASSTTPSYNEQFF | TGTGCCAGCAGCACTACTCCCTCCTACAATGAGCAGTTCTTC
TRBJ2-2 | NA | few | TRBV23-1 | CASSQFWGRGNTGELFF | TGCGCCAGCAGTCAATTTTGGGGAAGAGGGAACACCGGGGAGCTGTTTTTT
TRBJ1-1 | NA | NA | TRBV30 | CAWTRGQTENTEAFF | TGTGCCTGGACCCGCGGTCAAACGGAGAACACTGAAGCTTTCTTT
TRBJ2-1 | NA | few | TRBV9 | CASSVGAGHYNEQFF | TGTGCCAGCAGCGTAGGGGCTGGACACTACAATGAGCAGTTCTTC
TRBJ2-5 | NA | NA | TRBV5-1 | CASSLAGRHEETQYF | TGCGCCAGCAGCTTGGCCGGAAGGCATGAAGAGACCCAGTACTTC
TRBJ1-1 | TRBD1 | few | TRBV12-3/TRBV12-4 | CASRKREGARNTEAFF | TGTGCCAGCAGGAAAAGGGAGGGGGCTCGGAACACTGAAGCTTTCTTT
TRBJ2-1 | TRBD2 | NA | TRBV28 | CASISGRANEQFF | TGTGCCAGTATTAGCGGGAGGGCCAATGAGCAGTTCTTC
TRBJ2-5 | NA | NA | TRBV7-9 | CASSHTRIEETQYF | TGTGCCAGCAGCCATACCCGAATTGAAGAGACCCAGTACTTC
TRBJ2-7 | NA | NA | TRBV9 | CASSVEGHFRSEQYF | TGTGCCAGCAGCGTAGAGGGACATTTCCGGAGTGAGCAGTACTTC